These 26 T cell receptor beta chains came from one sample sequenced in a study of breast tumors, draining lymph nodes, adjacent tissues. TCRdb used MiXCR to reprocess the multiplex PCR reads, holding one entry per CDR3 protein. The sample lists fewer than 200,000 distinct CDR3 sequences, 30% to 40% occurring once. Samples came from axillary lymph nodes draining the breast cancer. Sequences were obtained from axillary lymph node tissue. The receptors were sampled from a female donor with breast cancer. Some clones in this sample may be carry-over from other donors' samples.

This clonotype showed up many times. The genes are TRBV29-1 and TRBJ1-1; no clear D. The germline gives CDR1 SQVTM, CDR2 ANQGSEA. Trimming took 0 bases from V and 3 from J, leaving 17 bases between them. The CDR3 length is 16 residues. The CDR3 bases are TGCAGCGTTGAAGATGCCCGACGTAAAAGGGACACTGAAGCTTTCTTT. It is translated as CSVEDARRKRDTEAFF.

The V and J genes are TRBV29-1 and TRBJ2-7; 9 bases map to TRBD1. The junction had 10 bases not matched to a gene; V was cut back by 8 bases and J by 5 bases. The CDR3 extends over 13 amino acids. Germline CDR1 is SQVTM and CDR2 is ANQGSEA. The CDR3 protein is CSSSQGAGNEQYF. CDR3 coding DNA: TGCAGCAGCTCACAGGGGGCAGGTAACGAGCAGTACTTC.

V gene TRBV5-5 combines with J gene TRBJ1-5; the D gene is possibly TRBD1 (5 bases). The CDR3 is 15 residues long. Per germline, CDR1 SGHKS and CDR2 YYEKEE (reference sequence). The germline V and J ends were trimmed by 1 base and 3 bases, with 11 bases remaining between them. The CDR3 reads CASSLPGVPNQPQHF. The CDR3 DNA reads TGTGCCAGCAGCTTGCCGGGGGTCCCCAATCAGCCCCAGCATTTT.

This clonotype was counted many times. V usage is TRBV5-6 and J usage is TRBJ1-2, with 8 positions matching TRBD1. CDR1 and CDR2 (germline): SGHDT, YYEEEE. J was trimmed by 7 bases and V by 2 bases; bases with no gene match: 10. The CDR3 is 15 residues long. CDR3 sequence: CASSLKGQAGGGYTF. The CDR3 coding sequence is TGTGCCAGCAGCTTAAAGGGACAGGCCGGGGGTGGCTACACCTTC.

This clonotype occurred many times. The V call is TRBV11-2, the J call TRBJ2-1, with a possible D match to TRBD2 (6 bases). The CDR3 runs to 15 residues. V was cut by 1 base and J by 2 bases, with 9 bases left in between. From germline, CDR1 is SGHAT and CDR2 FQNNGV. For the CDR3, the DNA is TGTGCCAGCAGCTTAGGACTAGACACCTACAATGAGCAGTTCTTC. Translated: CASSLGLDTYNEQFF.

Regarding this clonotype: A read error may be the cause here, since a much bigger clone is one base away. This chain joins TRBV30 and TRBJ1-2; 9 nucleotides line up with TRBD1. Germline lookup yields CDR1 GTSNPN and CDR2 SVGIG (reference sequence). The CDR3 has 13 amino acids. As DNA, the CDR3 is TGTGCCTGGTCCGGGACAGGGTACTATGGCTACGCCTTC. The encoded protein is CAWSGTGYYGYAF.

This clonotype came up many times. V and J are TRBV4-3 and TRBJ2-1, with a weak D call TRBD2 (6 bases). Germline loops: CDR1 LGHNA, CDR2 YSLEER. V lost 2 bases to trimming and J lost 7 bases, with 15 bases between them. The length of the CDR3 is 15 residues. In nucleotides, the CDR3 is TGCGCCAGCAGCCAACAACTAGCTCTCCCAAATGAGCAGTTCTTC. It translates to CASSQQLALPNEQFF.

Ten or more counts support this clonotype. The chain is built from TRBV9 and TRBJ2-1, with TRBD2 identical over 8 bases. V dropped 1 base and J dropped 0; count of bases not matched to a gene: 3. This CDR3 is 16 amino acids long. Germline CDR1 SGDLS, CDR2 YYNGEE. CDR3 sequence reads: CASSVRGTSSYNEQFF. DNA for the CDR3: TGTGCCAGCAGCGTAAGGGGGACTAGCTCCTACAATGAGCAGTTCTTC.

On this clonotype itself: A read error is possible here, since a much larger clone lies one base away. The J gene is TRBJ2-3, the V gene TRBV6-4; TRBD2 matches at 11 bases. J lost 6 bases, V lost 5 bases, and 7 bases had no gene match. Germline CDR1 is MRHNA and CDR2 is SNTAGT. The length of the CDR3 is 15 residues. DNA of the CDR3: TGTGCCAGCAGTCACGGGACTAGCGGAACCGATACGCAGTATTTT. Its translation is CASSHGTSGTDTQYF.

As regards this clonotype: This sequence may be a read error, since a much larger clone differs from it by one base. Because the CDR3 is missing its conserved closing phenylalanine or tryptophan, this is likely a read error. V usage is TRBV14 and J usage is TRBJ2-5; 8 bases agree with TRBD1. This CDR3 spans 13 amino acids. Per germline, CDR1 SGHDN and CDR2 FVKESK. With V trimmed by 6 bases and J by 5 bases, 5 bases remained unmatched. CDR3 in DNA: TGTGCCAGCAGTCGGGACAGGTGGGAGACCCAGTACTCC. Encoded protein: CASSRDRWETQYS.

This clonotype was observed at least ten times. The chain has TRBV12-3 or TRBV12-4 and TRBJ2-2; the D call may be TRBD1 or TRBD2 (5 bases each). Trimming removed 6 bases at V and 9 bases at J, with 14 bases between. The CDR3 sequence is 13 residues long. CDR3 sequence: CASSGAGSWELFF. CDR3 DNA sequence: TGTGCCAGCAGCGGGGCAGGGAGTTGGGAGCTGTTTTTT.

This clonotype was detected many times. This sequence joins TRBV11-2 and TRBJ1-2; D is undetermined. The ends were cut back, 4 bases at V and 4 bases at J, with 19 bases in the middle. This CDR3 region has 16 residues. Germline assignment: CDR1 SGHAT and CDR2 FQNNGV. The CDR3 sequence: CASSSLGSSVGYGYTF. The CDR3 coding sequence is TGTGCCAGCAGCTCTCTAGGGTCTTCGGTTGGCTATGGCTACACCTTC.

This clonotype was seen only a few times. This chain connects TRBV5-8 to TRBJ2-1, with D possibly matching TRBD1 (6 bases). In germline, CDR1 is SGHTS, CDR2 YDEGEE. The CDR3 totals 16 residues. Trimming pared 0 bases from V and 5 bases from J, leaving 15 bases between. This CDR3 is CASSLDRAFPDNEQFF. The CDR3 nucleotides read TGTGCCAGCAGCTTGGACAGGGCATTCCCCGACAATGAGCAGTTCTTC.

This clonotype was recorded many times. The rearrangement links TRBV5-8 to TRBJ2-7; TRBD1 matches at 8 bases. This CDR3 has 15 amino acids. CDR1 SGHTS and CDR2 YDEGEE come from the germline V gene. The V gene end was trimmed by 1 base and the J gene end by 7 bases; junction bases not matched to a gene: 10. Here the CDR3 DNA reads TGTGCCAGCAGCTTGCGAGGTCAGGGGGCGAAAGAGCAGTACTTC. It translates to CASSLRGQGAKEQYF. The variable domain in full, completed from reference TRBV5-8 and TRBJ2-7, reads EAGVTQSPTHLIKTRGQQATLRCSPISGHTSVYWYQQALGLGLQFLLWYDEGEERNRGNFPPRFSGRQFPNYSSELNVNALELEDSALYLCASSLRGQGAKEQYFGPGTRLTVT.

This clonotype was detected once. The chain couples TRBV2 to TRBJ2-3; no clear D gene. Germline V CDR1 and CDR2: SNHLY, FYNNEI. V was cut by 6 bases and J by 4 bases, with 8 bases left in between. The CDR3 consists of 12 residues. CDR3 amino acids: CASREQPDTQYF. The CDR3 DNA follows: TGTGCCAGCAGGGAACAACCAGATACGCAGTATTTT.

This clonotype was counted at least ten times. The chain couples TRBV5-1 to TRBJ2-2; 7 nucleotides agree with TRBD1. Trimming removed 4 bases from V and 6 bases from J; junction bases left unmatched: 12. The CDR3 spans 16 residues. Germline-derived CDR1 and CDR2 are SGHRS and YFSETQ. The CDR3 loop reads CASSLFVGRGSGELFF. In DNA, the CDR3 is TGCGCCAGCAGCCTATTTGTCGGCAGGGGGTCCGGGGAGCTGTTTTTT. The complete variable domain, with remaining parts taken from reference TRBV5-1 and TRBJ2-2, reads KAGVTQTPRYLIKTRGQQVTLSCSPISGHRSVSWYQQTPGQGLQFLFEYFSETQRNKGNFPGRFSGRQFSNSRSEMNVSTLELGDSALYLCASSLFVGRGSGELFFGEGSRLTVL.

The sample holds many counts of this clonotype. The chain joins TRBV15 to TRBJ2-7, with a tentative D call TRBD2 (6 bases). Germline V gives CDR1 LNHNV, CDR2 YYDKDF (reference sequence). The V end was cut by 4 bases, the J end by 0 bases, with 13 bases between. CDR3 length equals 15 residues. Written as DNA, the CDR3 is TGTGCCACCAGCATTCTTAGCGGTAGCTCCTACGAGCAGTACTTC. Protein product: CATSILSGSSYEQYF.

This clonotype was counted many times. The J gene is TRBJ1-6, the V gene TRBV7-8; the match to TRBD1 covers 9 bases. Germline trimming cut 5 bases from V and 6 bases from J; bases unmatched to any gene: 8. This CDR3 comprises 16 residues. Germline-derived CDR1 and CDR2 are SGHVS and FQNEAQ. This CDR3 reads CASSLGDRVGNSPLHF. DNA of the CDR3: TGTGCCAGCAGCCTGGGGGACAGGGTCGGTAATTCACCCCTCCACTTT.

This clonotype was picked up many times. This chain links TRBV4-1 with TRBJ1-6; 8 bases agree with TRBD1. V dropped 2 bases and J dropped 7; count of bases not matched to a gene: 1. The CDR3 is 14 residues long. From germline, CDR1 is MGHRA and CDR2 YSYEKL. In DNA, the CDR3 is TGCGCCAGCAGCCAACCAGGGGGCAATTCACCCCTCCACTTT. The encoded protein is CASSQPGGNSPLHF.

This clonotype was observed many times. The chain is built from TRBV6-5 and TRBJ2-5; D call uncertain. Germline CDR1 MNHEY, CDR2 SVGAGI. The CDR3 contains 14 residues. V was clipped by 0 bases and J by 5 bases, with 10 bases between them. The CDR3 reads CASSYSILGETQYF. DNA of the CDR3: TGTGCCAGCAGTTACTCGATACTGGGGGAGACCCAGTACTTC.

A few counts support this clonotype. This clone may be a read error of a much larger clone one base away. The J gene is TRBJ1-3, the V gene TRBV20-1; D is ambiguous. The CDR3 extends over 15 amino acids. V lost 6 bases and J lost 6, with 21 bases in between. Germline V gene lookup returns CDR1 DFQATT and CDR2 SNEGSKA (reference sequence). CDR3 loop: CSAPGFGEAANTIYF. CDR3 nucleotide sequence: TGCAGTGCCCCCGGGTTTGGAGAAGCTGCAAACACCATATATTTT.

This rearrangement joins TRBV6-1 to TRBJ2-5, with D tentatively TRBD1 (5 bases). The length of the CDR3 is 12 residues. V dropped 6 bases and J dropped 7 bases, with 12 bases sitting between them. CDR1 and CDR2 (germline): MNHNS, SASEGT. CDR3 residues: CASRKGLGTQYF. In DNA form, the CDR3 reads TGTGCCAGCAGGAAGGGGTTGGGGACCCAGTACTTC.

This clonotype has a count of ten or more. The chain uses TRBV2 and TRBJ1-4; maybe TRBD1 (5 bases). The germline V and J ends were trimmed by 6 bases and 7 bases, with 18 bases remaining between them. Germline V gene sequence: CDR1 SNHLY, CDR2 FYNNEI. The CDR3 totals 15 residues. The CDR3 sequence: CASRPMTVSSEKLFF. CDR3 nucleotides: TGTGCCAGCAGACCAATGACAGTCTCTAGTGAAAAACTGTTTTTT.

V usage is TRBV19 and J usage is TRBJ1-1, with D unclear. The CDR3 is 15 amino acids. Germline-derived CDR1 and CDR2 are LNHDA and SQIVND (reference sequence). Trimming left V 3 bases short and J 0 bases short, with 11 bases between. This CDR3 reads CASSIVPGVNTEAFF. CDR3 DNA: TGTGCCAGTAGTATCGTCCCCGGAGTGAACACTGAAGCTTTCTTT.

The rearrangement joins TRBV19 to TRBJ2-2; D is possibly TRBD1 (5 bases). The J call may be mistaken, given a closer DNA end match to TRBJ1-1. CDR3 length: 15 amino acids. Germline CDR1 and CDR2: LNHDA and SQIVND (reference sequence). CDR3 nucleotides: TGTGCCAGCTCTCCTGTCGGGGGTCTGAACACTGAAGCTTTCTTT. This encodes CASSPVGGLNTEAFF.

With regard to this clonotype: This could be a read error, since a much larger clone is one nucleotide away. The chain recombines TRBV27 with TRBJ2-7; maybe TRBD2 (6 bases). Germline loops: CDR1 MNHEY, CDR2 SMNVEV (reference sequence). This CDR3 is 16 amino acids long. Here the CDR3 DNA reads TGTGGCAGCATCGACCTCGGTAGCGGTCGAACCTACGAGCAGTACTTC. Translating gives CGSIDLGSGRTYEQYF.